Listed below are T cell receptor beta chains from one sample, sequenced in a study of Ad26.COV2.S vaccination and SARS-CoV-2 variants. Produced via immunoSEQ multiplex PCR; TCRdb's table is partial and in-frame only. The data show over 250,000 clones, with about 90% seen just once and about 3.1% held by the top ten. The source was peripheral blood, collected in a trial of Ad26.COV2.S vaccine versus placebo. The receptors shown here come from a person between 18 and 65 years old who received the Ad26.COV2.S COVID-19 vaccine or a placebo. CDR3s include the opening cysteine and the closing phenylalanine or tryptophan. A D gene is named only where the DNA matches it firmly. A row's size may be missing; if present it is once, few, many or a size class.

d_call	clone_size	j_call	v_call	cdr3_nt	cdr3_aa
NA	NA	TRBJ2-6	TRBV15	TGTGCCACCAGCAGAGATCTTCAGGGTGCGGGGGCCAACGTCCTGACTTTC	CATSRDLQGAGANVLTF
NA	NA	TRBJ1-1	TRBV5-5	TGTGCCAGCAGCCAGGGGCGGACCACTGAAGCTTTCTTT	CASSQGRTTEAFF
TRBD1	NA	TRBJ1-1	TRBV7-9	TGTGCCAGCAGCCCCCGGGACAGGGGCACTGAAGCTTTCTTT	CASSPRDRGTEAFF
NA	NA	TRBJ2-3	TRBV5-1	TGCGCCAGCAGCTTGGCCGGGGCAGGGGTGGCAGATACGCAGTATTTT	CASSLAGAGVADTQYF
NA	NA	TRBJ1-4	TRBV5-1	TGCGCCAGCAGCTCGGGACGGACGAATGAAAAACTGTTTTTT	CASSSGRTNEKLFF
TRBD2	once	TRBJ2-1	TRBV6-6	TGTGCCAGCAGTCGGGGGGGGGCCTACAATGAGCAGTTCTTC	CASSRGGAYNEQFF
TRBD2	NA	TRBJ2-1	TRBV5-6	TGTGCCAGCAGCTGGGCCAGACCGCTAGCGGACGAGCAGTTCTTC	CASSWARPLADEQFF
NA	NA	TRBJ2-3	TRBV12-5	TGTGCTAGTGGTGCCTCAGGGGCAGATACGCAGTATTTT	CASGASGADTQYF
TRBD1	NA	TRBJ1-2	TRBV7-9	TGTGCCAGCAGGAAGATAAAACAGGGGGACTATGGCTACACCTTC	CASRKIKQGDYGYTF
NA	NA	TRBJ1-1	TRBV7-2	TGTGCCAGCAGCTCCCAGGCAGGGATGACTGAAGCTTTCTTT	CASSSQAGMTEAFF
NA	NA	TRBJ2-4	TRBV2	TGTGCCAGCAGTGCAGGGTTGAACATTCAGTACTTC	CASSAGLNIQYF
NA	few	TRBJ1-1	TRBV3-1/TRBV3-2	TGTGCCAGCAGCCAAGCAGGGAACACTGAAGCTTTCTTT	CASSQAGNTEAFF
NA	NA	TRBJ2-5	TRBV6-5	TGTGCCAGCAGTTACACGAATGGCCAAGAGACCCAGTACTTC	CASSYTNGQETQYF
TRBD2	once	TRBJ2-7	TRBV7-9	TGTGCCAGCAGCTTACCGGGAGGGCCCGAGCAGTACTTC	CASSLPGGPEQYF
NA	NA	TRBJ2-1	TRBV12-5	TGTGCTAGTGGTTTGGTACTTCGAAGCGGCAGCTCCTACAATGAGCAGTTCTTC	CASGLVLRSGSSYNEQFF
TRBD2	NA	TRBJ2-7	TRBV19	TGTGCCACCCGGACTAGCGGGAGTACCAACGAGCAGTACTTC	CATRTSGSTNEQYF
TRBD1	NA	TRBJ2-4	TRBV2	TGTGCCAGCAGTGCCTGGACAGGGGAGGACATTCAGTACTTC	CASSAWTGEDIQYF
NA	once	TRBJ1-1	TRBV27	TGTGCCAGCGGGACGATACCGAACACTGAAGCTTTCTTT	CASGTIPNTEAFF
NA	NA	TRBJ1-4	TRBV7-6	TGTGCCAGCACCCCCCGGGGGCAACCTAATGAAAAACTGTTTTTT	CASTPRGQPNEKLFF
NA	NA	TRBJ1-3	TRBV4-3	TGCGCCAGCAGCCAAGATTTTTTGGCATCTCTTTTCGGAAACACCATATATTTT	CASSQDFLASLFGNTIYF
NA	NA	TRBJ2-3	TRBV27	TGTGCCAGCAGGAAATCAGGGGAGGATACGCAGTATTTT	CASRKSGEDTQYF
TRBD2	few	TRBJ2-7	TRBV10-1	TGCGCCAGCGCGGGTTCACGGGAGGGCCACGAGCAGTACTTC	CASAGSREGHEQYF
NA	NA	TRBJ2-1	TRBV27	TGTGCCAGCAGGATTAGCAATGAGCAGTTCTTC	CASRISNEQFF
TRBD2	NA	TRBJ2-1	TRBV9	TGTGCCAGCAGCTCCACTAGCGGGGAGTACAATGAGCAGTTCTTC	CASSSTSGEYNEQFF
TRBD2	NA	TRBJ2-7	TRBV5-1	TGCGCCAGCTCCCCGTCTGGGAGGGCGTTCTACGAGCAGTACTTC	CASSPSGRAFYEQYF
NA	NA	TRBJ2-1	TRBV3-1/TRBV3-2	TGTGCCAGCAGCCACCCTCGCCAACCCCGCGGTGGTGAGCAGTTCTTC	CASSHPRQPRGGEQFF
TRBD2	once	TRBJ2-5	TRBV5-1	TGCGCCAGCAGCTCGGTCAGCGGGAGCCCCGGAGAGACCCAGTACTTC	CASSSVSGSPGETQYF
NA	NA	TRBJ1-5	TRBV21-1	TGTGCCAGCAGCAAGGGGATTCCTCAGCCCCAGCATTTT	CASSKGIPQPQHF
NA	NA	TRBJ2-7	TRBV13	TGTGCCAGCAGCTTAAGCCGGAACTCCTACGAGCAGTACTTC	CASSLSRNSYEQYF
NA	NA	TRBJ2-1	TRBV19	TGTGCCAGTAGTATAGATCTCGGGCTGGGTGAGCAGTTCTTC	CASSIDLGLGEQFF
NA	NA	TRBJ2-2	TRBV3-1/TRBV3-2	TGTGCCAGCAGCCAAAACACGAACACCGGGGAGCTGTTTTTT	CASSQNTNTGELFF
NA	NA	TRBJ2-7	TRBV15	TGTGCCACCAGCAGAGATCGGGGTTGGTATAACGAGCAGTACTTC	CATSRDRGWYNEQYF
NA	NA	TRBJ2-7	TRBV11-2	TGTGCCAGCAGCTTACTTAGTAGCAACCCCATGGTTGGTTCCGAGCAGTACTTC	CASSLLSSNPMVGSEQYF
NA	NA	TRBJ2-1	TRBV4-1	TGCGCCAGCAGCCAATCCCCCCTGAATGAGCAGTTCTTC	CASSQSPLNEQFF
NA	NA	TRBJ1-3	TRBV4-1	TGCGCCAGCAGCCAAAATCCAAGGGCAGCTCACCTTCGAAACACCATATATTTT	CASSQNPRAAHLRNTIYF
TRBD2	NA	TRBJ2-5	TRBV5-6	TGTGCCAGCAGCTCCATAGCGGGGGGCGTGGAGACCCAGTACTTC	CASSSIAGGVETQYF
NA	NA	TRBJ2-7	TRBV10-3	TGTGCCATCAGTGAGTCGTGGGACGGGACCCTAACCTACGAGCAGTACTTC	CAISESWDGTLTYEQYF
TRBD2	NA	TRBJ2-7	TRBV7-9	TGTGCCAGCAGCTTAGCAACTAGCGGATACGAGCAGTACTTC	CASSLATSGYEQYF
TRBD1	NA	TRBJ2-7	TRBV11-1	TGTGCCAGCAGCTCCCCGTCGACAGGGGGAAACGAGCAGTACTTC	CASSSPSTGGNEQYF
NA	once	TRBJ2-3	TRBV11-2	TGTGCCAGCGCCCCCCTTGGATTTTTAACTAGCACAGATACGCAGTATTTT	CASAPLGFLTSTDTQYF
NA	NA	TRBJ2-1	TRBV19	TGTGCCAGTAGTGCGTCGGGGTGGTCATTGGTTGGGCAGTTCTTC	CASSASGWSLVGQFF
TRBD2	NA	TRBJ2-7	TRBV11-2	TGTGCCAGCAGCTTAGCCTCCGCGACTAGCGGGAGAAGGCGGCAGTACTTC	CASSLASATSGRRRQYF
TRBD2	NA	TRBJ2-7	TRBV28	TGTGCCAGCAGGGTAGCGGGGGCCCGATACGAGCAGTACTTC	CASRVAGARYEQYF
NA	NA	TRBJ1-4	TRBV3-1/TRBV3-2	TGTGCCAGCAGCCAAGAAATACTGGCTAATGAAAAACTGTTTTTT	CASSQEILANEKLFF
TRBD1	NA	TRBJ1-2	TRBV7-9	TGTGCCAGCAGCTTAGTTCGCGGACAGGGGGACTATGGCTACACCTTC	CASSLVRGQGDYGYTF
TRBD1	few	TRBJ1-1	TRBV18	TGTGCCAGCTCACTCACAGGGGGGATTACTGAAGCTTTCTTT	CASSLTGGITEAFF
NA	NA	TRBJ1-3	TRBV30	TGTGCCCTAGTCAGGGTCTCTGGAAACACCATATATTTT	CALVRVSGNTIYF
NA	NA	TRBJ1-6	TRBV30	TGTGCCTGGAGTGTAAGCAGTTTATATTCACCCCTCCACTTT	CAWSVSSLYSPLHF
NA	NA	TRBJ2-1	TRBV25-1	TGTGCCAGCAGTGAATCCTCGCCCAGGGTTGAGCAGTTCTTC	CASSESSPRVEQFF
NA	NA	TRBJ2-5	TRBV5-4	TGTGCCAGCAGCTCCCCCACTCTAGAAGAGACCCAGTACTTC	CASSSPTLEETQYF
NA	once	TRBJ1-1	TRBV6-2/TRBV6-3	TGTGCCAGCAGTTACTCGGTAATGAACACTGAAGCTTTCTTT	CASSYSVMNTEAFF
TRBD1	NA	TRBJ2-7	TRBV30	TGTGCCTGGAGTCGGGACAGGGGGCTCAACGAGCAGTACTTC	CAWSRDRGLNEQYF
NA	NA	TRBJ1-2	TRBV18	TGTGCCAGCTCACAGGGTATGGGCTATGGCTACACCTTC	CASSQGMGYGYTF
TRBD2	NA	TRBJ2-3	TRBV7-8	TGTGCCAGCAGCTTAGAACTAGCGGGAGGGCCCGGCACGCAGTATTTT	CASSLELAGGPGTQYF
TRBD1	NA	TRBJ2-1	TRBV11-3	TGTGCCAGCAGCCTCGGGACAGAATACAATGAGCAGTTCTTC	CASSLGTEYNEQFF
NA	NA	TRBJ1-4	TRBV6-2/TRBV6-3	TGTGCCAGCAGTTACCCACCGCCTGAAAAACTGTTTTTT	CASSYPPPEKLFF
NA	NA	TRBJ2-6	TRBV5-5	TGTGCCAGCAGCCCCCGGACAAACTCTGGGGCCAACGTCCTGACTTTC	CASSPRTNSGANVLTF
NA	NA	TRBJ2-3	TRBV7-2	TGTGCCAGCAGGGTGGACTTAACCACAGATACGCAGTATTTT	CASRVDLTTDTQYF
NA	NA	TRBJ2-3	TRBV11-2	TGTGCCAGCAGCTTAGAGGGTGGGCCCGAACCCTCTTTT	CASSLEGGPEPSF